These T cell receptor beta chains were read from a single sample in a study of T-cell reconstitution after alpha-beta-depleted transplantation in children. Each CDR3 protein gets one entry after TCRdb re-called the PCR reads with MiXCR. The sample yields 350,000 to 500,000 distinct CDR3 sequences, over 40% seen once. The sample was PBMCs, taken before TCRalphabeta/CD19-depleted stem cell transplant. All receptors derive from a girl aged 2-15 years with aplastic anemia, due to receive a stem cell transplant. CDR3s include the opening cysteine and the closing phenylalanine or tryptophan. The D gene is left open where the match is weak. A row's size may be missing; if present it is once, few, many or a size class.

V gene	D gene	J gene	clone size	CDR3 protein	CDR3 DNA
TRBV2	TRBD2	TRBJ2-1	NA	CASTILAGSYNEQFF	TGTGCCAGCACGATATTAGCGGGGTCGTACAATGAGCAGTTCTTC
TRBV7-2	TRBD1	TRBJ1-2	NA	CASSLGQGVPYGYTF	TGTGCCAGCAGCCTCGGACAGGGGGTCCCCTATGGCTACACCTTC
TRBV6-1	TRBD1	TRBJ1-4	once	CASTIGTGGEKLFF	TGTGCCAGCACCATCGGGACAGGGGGTGAAAAACTGTTTTTT
TRBV3-1	NA	TRBJ1-3	many	CASSKATASSGNTIYF	TGTGCCAGCAGCAAAGCGACAGCGAGCTCTGGAAACACCATATATTTT
TRBV11-1	TRBD1	TRBJ2-7	NA	CASSLTSGPGTGYYEQYF	TGTGCCAGCAGCTTAACTTCGGGCCCTGGGACAGGGTACTACGAGCAGTACTTC
TRBV9	TRBD1	TRBJ1-1	many	CASSKGAQMNTEAFF	TGTGCCAGCAGCAAGGGGGCCCAAATGAACACTGAAGCTTTCTTT
TRBV5-1	NA	TRBJ2-3	few	CASSLVRVTDTQYF	TGCGCCAGCAGCTTGGTCCGGGTCACAGATACGCAGTATTTT
TRBV2	NA	TRBJ2-1	NA	CASLSPHNEQFF	TGTGCCAGCCTTTCTCCCCACAATGAGCAGTTCTTC
TRBV12-3/TRBV12-4	NA	TRBJ1-2	few	CASSLEGRGYGYTF	TGTGCCAGCAGTTTAGAGGGACGGGGCTATGGCTACACCTTC
TRBV10-3	NA	TRBJ1-2	NA	CAPQGRYGYTF	TGTGCCCCCCAGGGCCGCTATGGCTACACCTTC
TRBV20-1	NA	TRBJ2-7	NA	CSARVQGRGYEQYF	TGCAGTGCTAGAGTCCAGGGTCGTGGCTACGAGCAGTACTTC
TRBV6-1	NA	TRBJ2-1	NA	CASSVQLYPSYNEQFF	TGTGCCAGCAGTGTACAGCTTTATCCCTCCTACAATGAGCAGTTCTTC
TRBV28	TRBD1	TRBJ2-7	NA	CASRPDRVGEQYF	TGTGCCAGCCGACCAGACAGGGTTGGCGAGCAGTACTTC
TRBV4-1	NA	TRBJ2-1	many	CASSQDYRRYNEQFF	TGCGCCAGCAGCCAGGACTATAGACGCTACAATGAGCAGTTCTTC
TRBV21-1	NA	TRBJ2-5	few	CASRSTGETQYF	TGTGCCAGCAGGTCTACAGGGGAGACCCAGTACTTC
TRBV11-2	NA	TRBJ2-4	NA	CASSLAIAKNIQYF	TGTGCCAGCAGCTTAGCCATAGCCAAAAACATTCAGTACTTC
TRBV2	NA	TRBJ2-4	many	CASSELMIAKNIQYF	TGTGCCAGCAGTGAGTTGATGATAGCCAAAAACATTCAGTACTTC
TRBV5-1	TRBD2	TRBJ2-1	NA	CASSHGPGLAYNEQFF	TGCGCCAGCAGCCATGGGCCTGGACTAGCCTACAATGAGCAGTTCTTC
TRBV5-5	NA	TRBJ2-3	NA	CASPGGVTDTQYF	TGTGCCAGCCCGGGGGGCGTTACAGATACGCAGTATTTT
TRBV5-6	NA	TRBJ2-5	NA	CASSLGAGQRTQYF	TGTGCCAGCAGCTTAGGCGCAGGGCAAAGGACCCAGTACTTC
TRBV6-2/TRBV6-3	TRBD1	TRBJ1-1	many	CASSSRRGVNTEAFF	TGTGCCAGCAGTTCTCGCAGGGGGGTGAACACTGAAGCTTTCTTT
TRBV7-8	NA	TRBJ1-1	NA	CASSRGSRTEAFF	TGTGCCAGCAGCCGGGGGTCCCGGACTGAAGCTTTCTTT
TRBV18	TRBD1	TRBJ2-3	many	CASSSDRAFTSTDTQYF	TGTGCCAGCTCTTCGGACAGGGCCTTTACTAGCACAGATACGCAGTATTTT
TRBV5-5	NA	TRBJ2-1	NA	CASVWGQGSYNEQFF	TGTGCCAGCGTCTGGGGACAAGGCTCCTACAATGAGCAGTTCTTC
TRBV20-1	NA	TRBJ2-1	NA	CSALRGADFEQFF	TGCAGTGCCCTACGGGGGGCGGATTTTGAGCAGTTCTTC
TRBV4-1	NA	TRBJ2-7	many	CASSHLLTSDSYEQYF	TGCGCCAGCAGCCACCTCCTGACTTCCGATTCCTACGAGCAGTACTTC
TRBV6-1	TRBD2	TRBJ2-1	NA	CASSPSGTYNEQFF	TGTGCCAGCAGCCCTAGCGGGACCTACAATGAGCAGTTCTTC
TRBV19	NA	TRBJ2-2	few	CASSILAGPGELFF	TGTGCCAGTAGTATACTAGCCGGCCCCGGGGAGCTGTTTTTT
TRBV5-6	NA	TRBJ2-7	NA	CASSDDGTKQYF	TGTGCCAGCAGCGATGACGGGACGAAGCAGTACTTC
TRBV20-1	NA	TRBJ1-1	NA	CSARGLPAGTEAFF	TGCAGTGCTAGGGGCCTTCCGGCCGGGACTGAAGCTTTCTTT
TRBV9	TRBD1	TRBJ1-1	NA	CASTGQGGSEAFF	TGTGCCAGCACGGGACAGGGCGGATCTGAAGCTTTCTTT
TRBV3-1	NA	TRBJ1-2	many	CASSQDPQPWRGYTF	TGTGCCAGCAGCCAAGACCCTCAGCCCTGGAGGGGCTACACCTTC
TRBV5-1	NA	TRBJ1-6	NA	CASSLGGEIYSYNSPLHF	TGCGCCAGCAGCTTGGGCGGGGAAATCTACTCCTATAATTCACCCCTCCACTTT
TRBV20-1	NA	TRBJ2-5	many	CSAISGETQYF	TGCAGTGCTATTTCCGGGGAGACCCAGTACTTC
TRBV29-1	NA	TRBJ1-4	NA	CSVEGPGGGEKLFF	TGCAGCGTTGAAGGACCTGGGGGCGGTGAAAAACTGTTTTTT
TRBV18	NA	TRBJ1-3	NA	CASSPQGAGNTIYF	TGTGCCAGCTCACCGCAGGGCGCTGGAAACACCATATATTTT
TRBV20-1	TRBD1	TRBJ2-1	many	CSADGQEIEQFF	TGCAGTGCGGACGGACAGGAGATTGAGCAGTTCTTC
TRBV4-1	NA	TRBJ2-7	NA	CASSQGQAALSSYEQYF	TGCGCCAGCAGCCAAGGGCAAGCGGCCCTGAGCTCCTACGAGCAGTACTTC
TRBV7-9	TRBD1	TRBJ2-3	NA	CASSSGRGGDTQYF	TGTGCCAGCAGCTCTGGACGAGGGGGCGATACGCAGTATTTT
TRBV11-2	NA	TRBJ2-7	few	CASSLIRGGAEQYF	TGTGCCAGCAGCTTAATCAGGGGCGGAGCCGAGCAGTACTTC
TRBV10-3	NA	TRBJ2-7	NA	CAIGDPVQYF	TGTGCCATCGGGGACCCCGTGCAGTACTTC
TRBV27	TRBD2	TRBJ2-3	few	CASKPGGPGTDTQYF	TGTGCCAGCAAGCCGGGGGGGCCGGGCACAGATACGCAGTATTTT
TRBV7-9	TRBD2	TRBJ2-4	NA	CASSLAGAAKNIQYF	TGTGCCAGCAGCCTAGCGGGAGCAGCCAAAAACATTCAGTACTTC
TRBV6-5	NA	TRBJ2-1	NA	CASSYGQTNNEQFF	TGTGCCAGCAGTTACGGACAGACGAACAATGAGCAGTTCTTC
TRBV7-6	NA	TRBJ1-4	few	CASSLGVATNEKLFF	TGTGCCAGCAGCTTAGGGGTAGCAACTAATGAAAAACTGTTTTTT
TRBV20-1	TRBD1	TRBJ1-1	NA	CSARDEGAYTEAFF	TGCAGTGCTAGAGATGAGGGGGCATACACTGAAGCTTTCTTT
TRBV30	NA	TRBJ1-1	NA	CAWRDIRYEAFF	TGTGCCTGGAGGGACATAAGATATGAAGCTTTCTTT
TRBV19	TRBD1	TRBJ1-1	NA	CASSSLTGGNAEAFF	TGTGCCAGTAGTTCACTGACAGGGGGAAACGCTGAAGCTTTCTTT